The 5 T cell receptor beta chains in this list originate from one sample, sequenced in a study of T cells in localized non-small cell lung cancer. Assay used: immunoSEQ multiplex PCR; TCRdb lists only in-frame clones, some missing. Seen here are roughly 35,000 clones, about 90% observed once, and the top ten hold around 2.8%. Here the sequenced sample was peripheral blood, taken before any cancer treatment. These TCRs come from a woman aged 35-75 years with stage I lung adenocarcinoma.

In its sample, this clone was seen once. The CDR3, as DNA: TGTGCCAGCACCGCCGCCTGGTGGGACACCGGGGAGCTGTTTTTT. Its translation: CASTAAWWDTGELFF. V is TRBV7-9 and J is TRBJ2-2; no reliable D call. Trimming removed 7 bases from V and 3 bases from J, with 15 bases in between. Germline CDR1 is SEHNR and CDR2 is FQNEAQ (reference sequence). CDR3 length: 15 residues.

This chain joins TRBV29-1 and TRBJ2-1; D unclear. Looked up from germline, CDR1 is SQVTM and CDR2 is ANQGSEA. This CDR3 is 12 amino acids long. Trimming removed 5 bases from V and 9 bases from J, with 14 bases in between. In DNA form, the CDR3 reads TGCAGCGTTTCTTCCCCCAACCGTGAGCAGTTCTTC. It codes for CSVSSPNREQFF.

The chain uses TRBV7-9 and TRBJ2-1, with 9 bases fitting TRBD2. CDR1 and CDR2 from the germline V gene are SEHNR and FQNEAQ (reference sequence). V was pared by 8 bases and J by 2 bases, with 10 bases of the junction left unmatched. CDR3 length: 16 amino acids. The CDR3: CASAPPTSGTYNEQFF. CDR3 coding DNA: TGTGCCAGCGCGCCACCGACTAGCGGAACCTACAATGAGCAGTTCTTC.

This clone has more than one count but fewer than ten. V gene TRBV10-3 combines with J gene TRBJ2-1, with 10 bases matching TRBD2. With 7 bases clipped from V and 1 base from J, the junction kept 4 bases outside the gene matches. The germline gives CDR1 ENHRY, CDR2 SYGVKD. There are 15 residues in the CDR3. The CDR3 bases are TGTGCCATCACCGGAGCGGGAGGGTCCTACAATGAGCAGTTCTTC. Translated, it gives CAITGAGGSYNEQFF.

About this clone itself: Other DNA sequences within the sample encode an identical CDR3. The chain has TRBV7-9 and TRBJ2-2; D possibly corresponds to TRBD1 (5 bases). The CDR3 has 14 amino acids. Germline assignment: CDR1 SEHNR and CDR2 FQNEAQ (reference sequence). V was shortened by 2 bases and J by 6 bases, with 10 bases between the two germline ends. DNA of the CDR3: TGTGCCAGCAGCTTACAGGGTAACGCCGGGGAGCTGTTTTTT. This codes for CASSLQGNAGELFF.